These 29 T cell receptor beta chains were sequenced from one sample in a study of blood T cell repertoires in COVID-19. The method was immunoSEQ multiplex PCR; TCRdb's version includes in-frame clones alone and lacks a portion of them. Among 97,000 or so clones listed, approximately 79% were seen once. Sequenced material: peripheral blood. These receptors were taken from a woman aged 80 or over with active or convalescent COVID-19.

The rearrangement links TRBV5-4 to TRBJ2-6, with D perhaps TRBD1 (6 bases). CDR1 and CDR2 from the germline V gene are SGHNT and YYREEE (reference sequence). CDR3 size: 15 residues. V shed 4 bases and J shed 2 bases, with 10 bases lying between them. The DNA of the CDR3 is TGTGCCAGCAGCGCGCAGGGGACTGGGGCCAACGTCCTGACTTTC. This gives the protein CASSAQGTGANVLTF. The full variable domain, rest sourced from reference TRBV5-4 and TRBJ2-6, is ETGVTQSPTHLIKTRGQQVTLRCSSQSGHNTVSWYQQALGQGPQFIFQYYREEENGRGNFPPRFSGLQFPNYSSELNVNALELDDSALYLCASSAQGTGANVLTFGAGSRLTVL.

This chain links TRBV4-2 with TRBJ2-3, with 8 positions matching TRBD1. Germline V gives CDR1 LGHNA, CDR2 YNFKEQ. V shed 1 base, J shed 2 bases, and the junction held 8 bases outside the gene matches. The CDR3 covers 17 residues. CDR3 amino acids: CASSQGRQGRITDTQYF. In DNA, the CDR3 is TGTGCCAGCAGCCAAGGCCGACAGGGGAGGATCACAGATACGCAGTATTTT.

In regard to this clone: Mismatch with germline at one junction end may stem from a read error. For the CDR3, the DNA is TGTGCCAGCAGCTTCGTGGGAACGGGAGGGACTAGCACAGATACGCAGTATTTT. Encoded protein: CASSFVGTGGTSTDTQYF. The J gene is TRBJ2-3, the V gene TRBV5-1, with TRBD2 matching 8 bases. The germline CDR1 and CDR2 sequences are SGHRS and YFSETQ. The CDR3 is 18 residues long.

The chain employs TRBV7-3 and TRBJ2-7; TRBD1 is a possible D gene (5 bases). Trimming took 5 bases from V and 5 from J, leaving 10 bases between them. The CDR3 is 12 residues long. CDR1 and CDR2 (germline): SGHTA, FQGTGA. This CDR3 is CASSATGDEQYF. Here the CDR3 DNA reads TGTGCCAGCAGCGCCACAGGCGACGAGCAGTACTTC.

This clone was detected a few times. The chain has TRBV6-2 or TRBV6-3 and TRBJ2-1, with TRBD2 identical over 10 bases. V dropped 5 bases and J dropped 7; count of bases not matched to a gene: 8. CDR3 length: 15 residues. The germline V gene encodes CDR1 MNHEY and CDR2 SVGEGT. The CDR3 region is CASSLAGAGFNEQFF. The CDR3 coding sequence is TGTGCCAGCAGTCTAGCGGGAGCCGGCTTTAATGAGCAGTTCTTC.

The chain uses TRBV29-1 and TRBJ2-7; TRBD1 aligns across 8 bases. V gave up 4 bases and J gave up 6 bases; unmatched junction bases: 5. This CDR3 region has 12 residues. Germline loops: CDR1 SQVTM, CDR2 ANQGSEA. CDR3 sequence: CSVGTGRSEQYF. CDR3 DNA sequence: TGCAGCGTTGGGACAGGGCGTAGCGAGCAGTACTTC.

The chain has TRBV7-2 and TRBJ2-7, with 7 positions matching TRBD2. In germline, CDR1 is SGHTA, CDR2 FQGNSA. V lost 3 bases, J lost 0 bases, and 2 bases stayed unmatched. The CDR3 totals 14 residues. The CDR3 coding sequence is TGTGCCAGCAGCTTTCGCGGGAGCTCCTACGAGCAGTACTTC. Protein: CASSFRGSSYEQYF.

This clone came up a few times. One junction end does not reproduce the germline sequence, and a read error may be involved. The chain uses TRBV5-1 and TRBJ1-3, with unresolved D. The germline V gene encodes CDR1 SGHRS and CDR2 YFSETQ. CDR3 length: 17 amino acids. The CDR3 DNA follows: TGTGCCAGCAGCTTGGAAGGCACCCCGACTCCAGGAAACACCATATATTTT. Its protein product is CASSLEGTPTPGNTIYF.

In DNA form, the CDR3 reads TGTGCCAGCAGCTTAGATAGCGGGAGAACCTATGAGCAGTTCTTC. Protein sequence: CASSLDSGRTYEQFF. V is TRBV7-2 and J is TRBJ2-1; TRBD2 matches at 9 bases. Unmatched junction bases numbered 6, after V lost 1 base and J lost 8 bases. This CDR3 comprises 15 residues. Germline V gives CDR1 SGHTA, CDR2 FQGNSA. The full variable domain, in which reference TRBV7-2 and TRBJ2-1 provide the parts outside the CDR3, is GAGVSQSPSNKVTEKGKDVELRCDPISGHTALYWYRQSLGQGLEFLIYFQGNSAPDKSGLPSDRFSAERTGGSVSTLTIQRTQQEDSAVYLCASSLDSGRTYEQFFGPGTRLTVL.

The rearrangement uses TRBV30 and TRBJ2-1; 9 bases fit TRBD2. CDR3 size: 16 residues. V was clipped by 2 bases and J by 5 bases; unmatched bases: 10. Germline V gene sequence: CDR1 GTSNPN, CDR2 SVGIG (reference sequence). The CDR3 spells CAWSPGLAYYHNEQFF. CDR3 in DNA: TGTGCCTGGAGTCCCGGACTAGCGTACTATCACAATGAGCAGTTCTTC.

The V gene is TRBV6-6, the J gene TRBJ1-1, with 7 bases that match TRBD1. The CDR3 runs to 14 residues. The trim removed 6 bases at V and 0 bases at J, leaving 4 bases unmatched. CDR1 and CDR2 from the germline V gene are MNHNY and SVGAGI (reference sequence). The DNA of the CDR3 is TGTGCCAGCAGCAGGGGGGTCATGAACACTGAAGCTTTCTTT. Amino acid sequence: CASSRGVMNTEAFF.

The CDR3 here is CASSTNTGAGGELFF. The DNA of the CDR3 is TGTGCCAGCAGCACGAATACAGGGGCGGGCGGGGAGCTGTTTTTT. The chain combines TRBV21-1 with TRBJ2-2; the D call in the table, TRBD1, was not verified against the DNA. TRBV21-1 is listed as a pseudogene. The CDR3 runs 15 residues.

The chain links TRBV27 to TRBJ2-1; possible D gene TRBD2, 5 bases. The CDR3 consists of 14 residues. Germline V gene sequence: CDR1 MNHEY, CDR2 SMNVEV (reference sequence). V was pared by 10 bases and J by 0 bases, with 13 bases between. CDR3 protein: CAIKRTVSYNEQFF. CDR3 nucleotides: TGTGCCATCAAGCGGACCGTCTCCTACAATGAGCAGTTCTTC.

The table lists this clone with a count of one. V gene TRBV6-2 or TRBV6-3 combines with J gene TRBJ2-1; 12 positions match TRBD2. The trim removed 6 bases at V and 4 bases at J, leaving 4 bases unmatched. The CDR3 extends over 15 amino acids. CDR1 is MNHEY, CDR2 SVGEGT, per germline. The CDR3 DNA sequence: TGTGCCAGCAGCTGGACTAGCGGGACGTACAATGAGCAGTTCTTC. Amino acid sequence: CASSWTSGTYNEQFF.

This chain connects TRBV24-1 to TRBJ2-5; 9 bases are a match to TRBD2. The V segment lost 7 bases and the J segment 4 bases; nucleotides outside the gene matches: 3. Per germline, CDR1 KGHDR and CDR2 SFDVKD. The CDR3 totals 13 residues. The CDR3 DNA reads TGTGCCACCAGAAAAGCGGGAGGAGAGACCCAGTACTTC. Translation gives CATRKAGGETQYF.

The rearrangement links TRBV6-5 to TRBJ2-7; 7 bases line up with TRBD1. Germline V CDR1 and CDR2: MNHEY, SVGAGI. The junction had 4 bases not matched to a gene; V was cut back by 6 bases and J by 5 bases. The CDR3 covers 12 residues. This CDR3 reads CASRQGVNEQYF. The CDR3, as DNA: TGTGCCAGCAGGCAGGGGGTCAACGAGCAGTACTTC.

The CDR3 nucleotides read TGCAGCGCCGAGAGGATAAACACAGATACGCAGTATTTT. It translates to CSAERINTDTQYF. The chain has TRBV29-1 and TRBJ2-3; D gene ambiguous. The CDR3 is 13 residues long. V was pared by 7 bases and J by 2 bases, with 13 bases between. Germline lookup yields CDR1 SQVTM and CDR2 ANQGSEA.

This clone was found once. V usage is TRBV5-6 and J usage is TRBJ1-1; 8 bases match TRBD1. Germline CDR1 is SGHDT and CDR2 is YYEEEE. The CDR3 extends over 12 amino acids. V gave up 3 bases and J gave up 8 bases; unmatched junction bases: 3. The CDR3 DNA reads TGTGCCAGCAGCTACTGGACAGGGGAAGCTTTCTTT. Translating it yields CASSYWTGEAFF.

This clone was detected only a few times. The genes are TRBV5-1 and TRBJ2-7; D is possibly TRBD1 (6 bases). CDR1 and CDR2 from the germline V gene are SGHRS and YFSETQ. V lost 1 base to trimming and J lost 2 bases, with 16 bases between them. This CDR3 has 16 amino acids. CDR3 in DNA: TGCGCCAGCAGCTTGTATTCGGGACAAGGAGCCTACGAGCAGTACTTC. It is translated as CASSLYSGQGAYEQYF.

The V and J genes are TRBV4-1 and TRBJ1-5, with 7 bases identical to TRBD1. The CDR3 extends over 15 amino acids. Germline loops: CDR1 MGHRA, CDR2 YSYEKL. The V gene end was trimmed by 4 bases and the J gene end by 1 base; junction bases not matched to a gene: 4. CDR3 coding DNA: TGCGCCAGCAGCCCCCAGGGGGGAAGCAATCAGCCCCAGCATTTT. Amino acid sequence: CASSPQGGSNQPQHF.

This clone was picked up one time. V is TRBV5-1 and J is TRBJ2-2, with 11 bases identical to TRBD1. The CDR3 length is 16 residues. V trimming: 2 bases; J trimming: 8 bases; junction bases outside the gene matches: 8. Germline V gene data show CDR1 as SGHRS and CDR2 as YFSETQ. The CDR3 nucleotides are TGCGCCAGCAGCTTCGGACAGGGGGCTAAAGGAGGGGAGCTGTTTTTT. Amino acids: CASSFGQGAKGGELFF.

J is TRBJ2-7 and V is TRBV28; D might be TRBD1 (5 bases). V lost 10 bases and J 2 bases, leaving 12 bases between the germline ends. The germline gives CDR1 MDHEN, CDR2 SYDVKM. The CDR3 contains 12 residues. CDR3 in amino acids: CATRTPTYEQYF. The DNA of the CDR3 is TGTGCCACACGGACACCCACCTACGAGCAGTACTTC. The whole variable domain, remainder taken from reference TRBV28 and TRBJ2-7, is DVKVTQSSRYLVKRTGEKVFLECVQDMDHENMFWYRQDPGLGLRLIYFSYDVKMKEKGDIPEGYSVSREKKERFSLILESASTNQTSMYLCATRTPTYEQYFGPGTRLTVT.

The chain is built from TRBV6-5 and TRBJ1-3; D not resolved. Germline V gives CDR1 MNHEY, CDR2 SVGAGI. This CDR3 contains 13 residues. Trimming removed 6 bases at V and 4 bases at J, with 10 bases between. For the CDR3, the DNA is TGTGCCAGCAGAAGGGAGCAAGGAAACACCATATATTTT. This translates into CASRREQGNTIYF.

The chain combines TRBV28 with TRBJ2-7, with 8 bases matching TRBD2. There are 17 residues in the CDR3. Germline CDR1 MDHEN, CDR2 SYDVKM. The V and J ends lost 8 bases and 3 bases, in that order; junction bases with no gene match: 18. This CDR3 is CASGLGGLAGEGYEQYF. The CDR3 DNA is TGTGCCAGCGGCTTGGGGGGTCTAGCGGGTGAAGGCTACGAGCAGTACTTC.

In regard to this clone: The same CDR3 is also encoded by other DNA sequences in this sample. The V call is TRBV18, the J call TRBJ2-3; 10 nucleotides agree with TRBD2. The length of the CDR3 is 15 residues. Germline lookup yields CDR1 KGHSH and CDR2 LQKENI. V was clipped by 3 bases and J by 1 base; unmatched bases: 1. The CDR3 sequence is CASSPTSGGTDTQYF. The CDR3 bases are TGTGCCAGCTCACCCACTAGCGGGGGCACAGATACGCAGTATTTT.

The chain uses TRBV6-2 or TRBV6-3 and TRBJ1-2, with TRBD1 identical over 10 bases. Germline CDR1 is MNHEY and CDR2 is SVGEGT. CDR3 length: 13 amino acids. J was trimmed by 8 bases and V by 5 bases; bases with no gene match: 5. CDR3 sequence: CASSRDRGGGYTF. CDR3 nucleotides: TGTGCCAGCAGTAGGGACAGGGGAGGAGGCTACACCTTC.

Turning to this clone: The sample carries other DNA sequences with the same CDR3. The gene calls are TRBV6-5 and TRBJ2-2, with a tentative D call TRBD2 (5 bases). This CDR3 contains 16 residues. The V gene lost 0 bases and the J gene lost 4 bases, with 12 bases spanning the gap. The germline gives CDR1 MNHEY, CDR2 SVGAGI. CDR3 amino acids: CASSYSRLAGTGELFF. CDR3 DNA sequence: TGTGCCAGCAGTTACTCGAGGCTAGCTGGCACCGGGGAGCTGTTTTTT.

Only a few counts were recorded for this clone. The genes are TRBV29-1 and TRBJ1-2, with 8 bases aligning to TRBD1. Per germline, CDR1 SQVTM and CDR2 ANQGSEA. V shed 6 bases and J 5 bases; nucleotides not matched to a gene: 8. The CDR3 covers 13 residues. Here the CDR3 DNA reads TGCAGCGTCCGCAGGGGGCGAACTTATGGCTACACCTTC. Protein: CSVRRGRTYGYTF.

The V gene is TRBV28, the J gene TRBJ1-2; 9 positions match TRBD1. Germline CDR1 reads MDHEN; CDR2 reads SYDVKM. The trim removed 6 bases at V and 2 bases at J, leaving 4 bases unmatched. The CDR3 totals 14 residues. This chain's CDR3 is CASRRTGGNYGYTF. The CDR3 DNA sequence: TGTGCCAGCAGGCGTACAGGGGGCAACTATGGCTACACCTTC.